The T cell receptor beta chain under discussion was sequenced for a study of T-cell memory formation after mild COVID-19. Whole-study context: Across donors, TCR clusters were largely donor specific.

To note about this clonotype: Its cognate antigen is unknown. At one end, the junction sequence differs from germline, possibly due to a read error.

Study-wide points: Day 15 to 85 contracting clones showed balanced CD4/CD8; later expanders leaned CD4+. Unconfirmed was the SARS-CoV-2 specificity of second-wave clones that peaked on day 37. Among contracting clones, CD4+ were mainly CM/EM and CD8+ enriched in EMRA.

From germline, CDR1 is SGHRS and CDR2 YFSETQ. The CDR3 length is 17 residues. From the 5' RACE reads, TCRdb called clonotypes with MiXCR, one entry per CDR3 protein. The table shows 380,000 or so distinct CDR3 sequences, with roughly an eighth occurring only once. V and J are TRBV5-1 and TRBJ2-2; 12 bases fit TRBD2. The clonotype comes from a young man who had mild COVID-19 (a few samples of this study predate the infection). Cell type and time point are not known. The sample was PBMCs or a T cell subset sorted from them (not recorded which). This CDR3 reads CASSSRGLAGFTVELFF. The CDR3, as DNA: TGCGCCAGCAGCTCTCGTGGACTAGCGGGGTTCACCGTGGAGCTGTTTTTT.